This T cell receptor (beta chain) was obtained from a study of OX40 agonist ivuxolimab in advanced cancers. Patients with autoimmune history or systemic immunosuppression were excluded. CDR1 KGHSH and CDR2 LQKENI come from the germline V gene. The CDR3 runs 16 residues. V lost 4 bases to trimming and J lost 2 bases; unmatched junction nucleotides: 8. Libraries were prepared by immunoSEQ multiplex PCR; TCRdb keeps only in-frame clonotypes and omits some of them. The table lists tens of thousands of clones, about 93% of them singletons. The V and J genes are TRBV18 and TRBJ2-3, with TRBD2 matching 8 bases. This receptor was taken from an adult with an advanced solid tumor such as melanoma, head and neck, liver or kidney cancer. Sequences were derived from CD4+ or CD8+ T cells sorted from blood, sampled in a trial of the OX40 agonist ivuxolimab. CDR3 region: CASSLRLAYTTDTQYF. The CDR3 DNA follows: TGTGCCAGCTCACTACGACTAGCGTACACCACAGATACGCAGTATTTT.